This entry lists 32 T cell receptor beta chains sequenced from one sample in a study of blood T cell repertoires in COVID-19. Produced via immunoSEQ multiplex PCR; TCRdb's table is partial and in-frame only. The sample carries approximately 120,000 clones, about 93% recorded once. Sequencing used peripheral blood. These receptors were obtained from a man aged 50-59 years with COVID-19, enrolled during active disease.

V gene TRBV11-2 combines with J gene TRBJ1-1; 8 bases align to TRBD1. This CDR3 is 14 amino acids long. Germline V gene lookup returns CDR1 SGHAT and CDR2 FQNNGV. The junction had 5 bases not matched to a gene; V was cut back by 3 bases and J by 5 bases. CDR3 nucleotide sequence: TGTGCCAGCAGCTTCGGACAGGGAGGTACTGAAGCTTTCTTT. It translates to CASSFGQGGTEAFF.

V is TRBV7-2 and J is TRBJ1-5; D not certain. CDR1 is SGHTA, CDR2 FQGNSA, per germline. The CDR3 length is 13 residues. V dropped 8 bases and J dropped 1 base, with 9 bases sitting between them. CDR3 DNA: TGTGCCAGCGCGGGATACAGCAATCAGCCCCAGCATTTT. Its protein product is CASAGYSNQPQHF.

The chain has TRBV3-1 (or the pseudogene TRBV3-2) and TRBJ2-2; a weak D match, TRBD1 (8 bases). V was clipped by 6 bases and J by 6 bases, with 17 bases between them. This CDR3 is built from 15 residues. Germline V gives CDR1 LGHDT, CDR2 YNNKEL (reference sequence). The CDR3 nucleotides read TGTGCCAGCAGGGAGACAGGGGAGGGTGCCGGGGAGCTGTTTTTT. It encodes CASRETGEGAGELFF.

The V call is TRBV7-6, the J call TRBJ2-1, with 13 bases lining up with TRBD2. CDR3 size: 15 residues. V shed 5 bases and J 8 bases; nucleotides not matched to a gene: 6. Looked up from germline, CDR1 is SGHVS and CDR2 is FNYEAQ. This CDR3 reads CASSRTSGSVYEQFF. The CDR3 bases are TGTGCCAGCAGCCGGACTAGCGGGAGTGTTTATGAGCAGTTCTTC. Based on the CDR3 plus reference TRBV7-6 and TRBJ2-1, the full variable domain is GAGVSQSPRYKVTKRGQDVALRCDPISGHVSLYWYRQALGQGPEFLTYFNYEAQQDKSGLPNDRFSAERPEGSISTLTIQRTEQRDSAMYRCASSRTSGSVYEQFFGPGTRLTVL.

This chain uses TRBV29-1 with TRBJ2-2; D may be TRBD1 (6 bases). Germline lookup yields CDR1 SQVTM and CDR2 ANQGSEA. CDR3 length: 13 amino acids. Trimming shortened V by 8 bases and J by 0 bases, and 10 bases separated the two germline ends. This chain's CDR3 is CSFRTANTGELFF. The DNA for the CDR3 is TGCAGCTTCCGGACAGCGAACACCGGGGAGCTGTTTTTT.

The chain combines TRBV3-1 (or the pseudogene TRBV3-2) with TRBJ1-6; D is uncertain. The length of the CDR3 is 17 residues. Germline CDR1 reads LGHDT; CDR2 reads YNNKEL (reference sequence). Trimming shortened V by 0 bases and J by 0 bases, and 9 bases separated the two germline ends. CDR3 DNA sequence: TGTGCCAGCAGCCAAGAGTCCCGGGACTCCTATAATTCACCCCTCCACTTT. Protein product: CASSQESRDSYNSPLHF.

This clone was picked up one time. The gene calls are TRBV7-9 and TRBJ2-2; no clear D. The CDR3 has 15 amino acids. Germline V gene sequence: CDR1 SEHNR, CDR2 FQNEAQ (reference sequence). V shed 3 bases and J shed 3 bases, with 11 bases lying between them. The CDR3 spells CASSFGSSHTGELFF. Written as DNA, the CDR3 is TGTGCCAGCAGCTTTGGTAGCTCTCACACCGGGGAGCTGTTTTTT.

The chain couples TRBV19 to TRBJ2-3; 9 bases agree with TRBD2. The length of the CDR3 is 17 residues. Germline V gives CDR1 LNHDA, CDR2 SQIVND (reference sequence). The V and J ends lost 4 bases and 3 bases, in that order; junction bases with no gene match: 11. CDR3 DNA: TGTGCCAGTAGTAGGTCGATAGCGGGAGTGGGGACAGATACGCAGTATTTT. Protein sequence: CASSRSIAGVGTDTQYF.

This chain's CDR3 is CASRQGTGGMGYTF. The CDR3 DNA reads as TGTGCCAGCAGACAGGGGACAGGGGGCATGGGCTACACCTTC. This chain links TRBV6-5 with TRBJ1-2, with 12 nucleotides matching TRBD1. V gave up 6 bases and J gave up 8 bases; unmatched junction bases: 7. The germline V gene has CDR1 MNHEY and CDR2 SVGAGI. This CDR3 spans 14 amino acids.

V and J are TRBV19 and TRBJ2-1, with 10 positions matching TRBD2. Germline V gene data show CDR1 as LNHDA and CDR2 as SQIVND (reference sequence). The CDR3 has 16 amino acids. The V and J ends lost 1 base and 5 bases, in that order; junction bases with no gene match: 5. CDR3 amino acids: CASSIAVLAGHNEQFF. The CDR3 bases are TGTGCCAGTAGTATAGCGGTACTAGCGGGGCACAATGAGCAGTTCTTC.

The rearrangement uses TRBV28 and TRBJ2-2; 9 positions match TRBD2. Trimming cost V 3 bases and J 1 base; bases outside gene matches: 3. CDR1 and CDR2 (germline): MDHEN, SYDVKM. The CDR3 contains 16 residues. CDR3 DNA: TGTGCCAGCAGTTTGGTGCGGGAGGGGAACACCGGGGAGCTGTTTTTT. This gives the protein CASSLVREGNTGELFF.

This clone came up once. V is TRBV6-1 and J is TRBJ2-1; 13 bases align to TRBD2. Trimming cost V 1 base and J 3 bases; bases outside gene matches: 6. The germline CDR1 and CDR2 sequences are MNHNS and SASEGT. This CDR3 has 18 amino acids. The chain's CDR3 is CASSEERLAGGYYNEQFF. The CDR3 region has the DNA TGTGCCAGCAGTGAAGAGAGACTAGCGGGAGGTTACTACAATGAGCAGTTCTTC.

The chain has TRBV5-1 and TRBJ1-2; D is unclear. The CDR3 covers 15 residues. Trimming took off 0 bases at V and 5 bases at J, with 14 bases between the two ends. Per germline, CDR1 SGHRS and CDR2 YFSETQ. The CDR3 spells CASSLGTFRRYGYTF. CDR3 sequence (DNA): TGCGCCAGCAGCTTGGGGACGTTCCGGAGGTATGGCTACACCTTC. The whole variable domain, remainder taken from reference TRBV5-1 and TRBJ1-2, is KAGVTQTPRYLIKTRGQQVTLSCSPISGHRSVSWYQQTPGQGLQFLFEYFSETQRNKGNFPGRFSGRQFSNSRSEMNVSTLELGDSALYLCASSLGTFRRYGYTFGSGTRLTVV.

Details on this clone: Other DNA sequences in this specimen translate into the identical CDR3. Written as DNA, the CDR3 is TGTGCCAGCAGTGAAGGGGGGGGGAGCAATCAGCCCCAGCATTTT. This encodes CASSEGGGSNQPQHF. V is TRBV6-1 and J is TRBJ1-5, with D possibly TRBD1 on 5 matching bases. Trimming pared 1 base from V and 1 base from J, leaving 8 bases between. CDR3 size: 15 residues. Per the germline V gene, CDR1 is MNHNS and CDR2 is SASEGT.

The chain joins TRBV7-9 to TRBJ2-3, with 11 positions matching TRBD2. Trimming cost V 5 bases and J 4 bases; bases outside gene matches: 5. Germline V gene data show CDR1 as SEHNR and CDR2 as FQNEAQ (reference sequence). The CDR3 is made up of 15 amino acids. This chain's CDR3 is CASSPSGRLADTQYF. CDR3 nucleotide sequence: TGTGCCAGCAGCCCTAGCGGGAGGCTGGCAGATACGCAGTATTTT.

The chain carries TRBV5-1 and TRBJ2-3; 14 nucleotides line up with TRBD2. V was clipped by 4 bases and J by 1 base; unmatched bases: 5. The CDR3 is 17 amino acids. Germline V lookup: CDR1 SGHRS, CDR2 YFSETQ. The CDR3 sequence: CASSPGTSGSRTDTQYF. CDR3 in DNA: TGCGCCAGCAGCCCGGGGACTAGCGGGAGCCGCACAGATACGCAGTATTTT.

This clone was seen once. The V and J genes are TRBV7-2 and TRBJ2-1; 7 bases are shared with TRBD1. The trim removed 4 bases at V and 3 bases at J, leaving 6 bases unmatched. CDR3 length equals 15 residues. CDR1 is SGHTA, CDR2 FQGNSA, per germline. This CDR3 reads CASSSGTAYYNEQFF. CDR3 bases: TGTGCCAGCAGCTCCGGGACAGCCTACTACAATGAGCAGTTCTTC.

The chain links TRBV5-8 to TRBJ1-5; no reliable D call. Germline V gene sequence: CDR1 SGHTS, CDR2 YDEGEE. This CDR3 comprises 12 residues. V was clipped by 1 base and J by 8 bases, with 7 bases between them. The CDR3 DNA reads TGTGCCAGCAGCTTGACCGGTGAGCCCCAGCATTTT. It codes for CASSLTGEPQHF.

This clone was detected a few times. V usage is TRBV18 and J usage is TRBJ2-5, with D possibly matching TRBD1 (5 bases). V was trimmed by 2 bases and J by 2 bases, leaving 12 bases between them. The CDR3 is made up of 15 amino acids. The V gene's germline CDR1 is KGHSH and CDR2 LQKENI. The CDR3 region has the DNA TGTGCCAGCTCACCATTAAATCCAGGGCAAGAGACCCAGTACTTC. Amino acid sequence: CASSPLNPGQETQYF.

V gene TRBV6-2 or TRBV6-3 combines with J gene TRBJ1-1; no firm D call. V gave up 2 bases and J gave up 4 bases, with 5 bases separating them. This CDR3 is built from 12 residues. Germline CDR1 MNHEY, CDR2 SVGEGT. The CDR3 bases are TGTGCCAGCAGTTACGGAGTCACTGAAGCTTTCTTT. Protein product: CASSYGVTEAFF.

This chain connects TRBV7-2 to TRBJ2-7; 7 bases are a match to TRBD2. CDR1 SGHTA and CDR2 FQGNSA come from the germline V gene. V was pared by 2 bases and J by 3 bases, with 7 bases of the junction left unmatched. This CDR3 is built from 15 residues. In DNA form, the CDR3 reads TGTGCCAGCAGCTTAATTGCGGGAGCGCGCTACGAGCAGTACTTC. This gives the protein CASSLIAGARYEQYF.

The V call is TRBV6-1, the J call TRBJ1-1; no clear D gene. This CDR3 region has 12 residues. Germline CDR1 reads MNHNS; CDR2 reads SASEGT. Trimming left V 3 bases short and J 5 bases short, with 7 bases between. CDR3 sequence reads: CASSDGVTEAFF. The CDR3 DNA follows: TGTGCCAGCAGTGACGGGGTTACTGAAGCTTTCTTT.

The V and J genes are TRBV30 and TRBJ1-1, with D tentatively TRBD1 (6 bases). The V end was cut by 4 bases, the J end by 11 bases, with 20 bases between. The CDR3 totals 13 residues. Germline assignment: CDR1 GTSNPN and CDR2 SVGIG (reference sequence). This CDR3 is CAWKGGTTKEAFF. The CDR3 DNA sequence: TGTGCCTGGAAAGGGGGTACAACTAAGGAGGCTTTCTTT.

This clone appeared a few times. The CDR3 region is CASSGGTGITRGTEAFF. The CDR3 coding sequence is TGCGCCAGCAGCGGGGGGACAGGGATAACGAGAGGCACTGAAGCTTTCTTT. The chain has TRBV5-1 and TRBJ1-1; 9 nucleotides align to TRBD1. V lost 4 bases and J lost 4; bases outside the gene matches: 14. CDR3 length: 17 residues. Germline CDR1 reads SGHRS; CDR2 reads YFSETQ.

This chain connects TRBV5-1 to TRBJ1-1; possible D gene TRBD1, 5 bases. The CDR3 has 14 residues. V lost 2 bases and J 2 bases, leaving 10 bases between the germline ends. Germline assignment: CDR1 SGHRS and CDR2 YFSETQ. The CDR3 protein is CASSLSGLNTEAFF. The CDR3 DNA follows: TGCGCCAGCAGCTTATCGGGACTTAACACTGAAGCTTTCTTT.

This chain uses TRBV6-5 with TRBJ1-2; a possible D gene is TRBD1 (5 bases). This CDR3 comprises 15 residues. Germline V CDR1 and CDR2: MNHEY, SVGAGI. The V end lost 0 bases, the J end lost 5 bases, and 13 bases lay between the germline ends. CDR3 DNA sequence: TGTGCCAGCAGTTACTCGTACGGGGGACTTTATGGCTACACCTTC. Its protein is CASSYSYGGLYGYTF.

The chain carries TRBV18 and TRBJ1-5, with 7 bases identical to TRBD1. J lost 1 base, V lost 4 bases, and 7 bases had no gene match. CDR1 and CDR2 (germline): KGHSH, LQKENI. The CDR3 spans 16 residues. The CDR3 region has the DNA TGTGCCAGCTCACGAACCGGGACAGAGAGCAATCAGCCCCAGCATTTT. This gives the protein CASSRTGTESNQPQHF.

This chain links TRBV19 with TRBJ2-1; no firm D call. Germline V gene sequence: CDR1 LNHDA, CDR2 SQIVND (reference sequence). The CDR3 is 13 residues long. V gave up 4 bases and J gave up 6 bases, with 10 bases separating them. CDR3 nucleotides: TGTGCCAGTAGTACAATTCCCAGCAATGAGCAGTTCTTC. This codes for CASSTIPSNEQFF.

V is TRBV10-3 and J is TRBJ1-1; D gene unclear. The CDR3 extends over 14 amino acids. Germline CDR1 is ENHRY and CDR2 is SYGVKD. Trimming removed 0 bases at V and 9 bases at J, with 14 bases between. CDR3 protein: CAISESAVEGKAFF. The CDR3 bases are TGTGCCATCAGTGAGTCAGCGGTCGAGGGAAAAGCTTTCTTT.

CDR3 DNA: TGTGCCAGCAGCCCTCCTACTAGCGGAGGGTACACCGGGGAGCTGTTTTTT. This gives the protein CASSPPTSGGYTGELFF. V is TRBV7-2 and J is TRBJ2-2, with 8 nucleotides matching TRBD2. The CDR3 consists of 17 residues. The germline CDR1 and CDR2 sequences are SGHTA and FQGNSA. The V and J ends lost 5 bases and 3 bases, in that order; junction bases with no gene match: 11.

In this sample, this clone turned up a few times. This rearrangement joins TRBV6-5 to TRBJ1-3, with D unclear. This CDR3 is 15 amino acids long. Germline CDR1 reads MNHEY; CDR2 reads SVGAGI. With 2 bases removed from V and 0 bases from J, the gap between germline ends came to 8 bases. The CDR3 loop reads CASSYRLSSGNTIYF. In nucleotides, the CDR3 is TGTGCCAGCAGTTACCGACTGAGCTCTGGAAACACCATATATTTT.

This sequence joins TRBV15 and TRBJ1-4; D possibly corresponds to TRBD1 (5 bases). The germline V gene encodes CDR1 LNHNV and CDR2 YYDKDF (reference sequence). Trimming stripped 3 bases from V and 7 bases from J, with 21 bases between. The CDR3 contains 17 residues. CDR3 sequence: CATSSGPPTGLGEKLFF. The CDR3 coding sequence is TGTGCCACCAGCAGCGGGCCTCCTACAGGTTTGGGTGAAAAACTGTTTTTT.